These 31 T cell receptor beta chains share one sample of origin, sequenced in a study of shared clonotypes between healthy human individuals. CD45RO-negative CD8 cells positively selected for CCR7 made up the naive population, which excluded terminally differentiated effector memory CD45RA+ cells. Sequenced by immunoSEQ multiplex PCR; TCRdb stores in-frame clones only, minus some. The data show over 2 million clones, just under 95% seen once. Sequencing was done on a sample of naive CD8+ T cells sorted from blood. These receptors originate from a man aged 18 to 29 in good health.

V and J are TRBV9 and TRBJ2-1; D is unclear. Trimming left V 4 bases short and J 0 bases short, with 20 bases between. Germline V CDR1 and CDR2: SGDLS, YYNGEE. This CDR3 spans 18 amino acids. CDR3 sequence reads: CASSLKPGGVISYNEQFF. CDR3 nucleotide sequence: TGTGCCAGCAGCTTAAAACCTGGTGGGGTCATCTCCTACAATGAGCAGTTCTTC. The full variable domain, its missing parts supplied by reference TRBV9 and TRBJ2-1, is DSGVTQTPKHLITATGQRVTLRCSPRSGDLSVYWYQQSLDQGLQFLIQYYNGEERAKGNILERFSAQQFPDLHSELNLSSLELGDSALYFCASSLKPGGVISYNEQFFGPGTRLTVL.

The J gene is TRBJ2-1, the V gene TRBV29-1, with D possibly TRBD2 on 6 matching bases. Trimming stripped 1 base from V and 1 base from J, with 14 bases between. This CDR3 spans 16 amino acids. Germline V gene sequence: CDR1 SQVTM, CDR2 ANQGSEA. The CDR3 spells CSVEGGVPWSYNEQFF. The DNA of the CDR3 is TGCAGCGTTGAAGGCGGGGTTCCGTGGTCCTACAATGAGCAGTTCTTC.

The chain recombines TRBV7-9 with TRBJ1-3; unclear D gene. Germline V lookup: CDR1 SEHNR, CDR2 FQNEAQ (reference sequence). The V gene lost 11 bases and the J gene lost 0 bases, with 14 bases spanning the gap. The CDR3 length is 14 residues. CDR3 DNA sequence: TGTGCCTTCCTACCGGGGAGCTCTGGAAACACCATATATTTT. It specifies CAFLPGSSGNTIYF.

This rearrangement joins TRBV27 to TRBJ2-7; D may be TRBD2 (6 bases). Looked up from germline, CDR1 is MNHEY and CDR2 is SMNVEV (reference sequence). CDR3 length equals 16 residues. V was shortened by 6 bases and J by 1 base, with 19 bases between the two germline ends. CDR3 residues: CASSPSSGTLSYEQYF. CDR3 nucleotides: TGTGCCAGCAGCCCATCCTCCGGGACTTTGTCCTACGAGCAGTACTTC.

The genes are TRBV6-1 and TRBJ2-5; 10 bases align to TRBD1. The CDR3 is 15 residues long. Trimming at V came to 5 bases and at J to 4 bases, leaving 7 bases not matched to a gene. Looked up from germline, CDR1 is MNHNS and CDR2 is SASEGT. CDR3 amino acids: CASSNPDRGIETQYF. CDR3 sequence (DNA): TGTGCCAGCAGTAATCCGGACAGGGGGATAGAGACCCAGTACTTC.

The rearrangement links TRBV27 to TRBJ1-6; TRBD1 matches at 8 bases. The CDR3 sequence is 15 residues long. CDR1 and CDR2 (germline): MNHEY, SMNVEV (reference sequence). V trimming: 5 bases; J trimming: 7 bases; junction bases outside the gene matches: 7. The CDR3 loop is CASSPGQGGNSPLHF. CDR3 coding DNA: TGTGCCAGCAGTCCCGGACAGGGAGGGAATTCACCCCTCCACTTT.

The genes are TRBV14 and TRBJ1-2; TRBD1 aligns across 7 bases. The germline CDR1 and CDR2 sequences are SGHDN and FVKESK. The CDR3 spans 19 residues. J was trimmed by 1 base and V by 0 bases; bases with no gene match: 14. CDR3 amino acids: CASSQEIGTGEFYNYGYTF. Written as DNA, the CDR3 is TGTGCCAGCAGCCAAGAAATCGGTACAGGGGAATTTTATAACTATGGCTACACCTTC.

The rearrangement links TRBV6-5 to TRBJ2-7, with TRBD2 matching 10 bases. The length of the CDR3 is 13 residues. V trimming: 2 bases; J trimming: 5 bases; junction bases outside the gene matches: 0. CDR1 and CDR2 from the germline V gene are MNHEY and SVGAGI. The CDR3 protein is CASSYGLADEQYF. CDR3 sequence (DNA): TGTGCCAGCAGTTACGGACTAGCGGACGAGCAGTACTTC.

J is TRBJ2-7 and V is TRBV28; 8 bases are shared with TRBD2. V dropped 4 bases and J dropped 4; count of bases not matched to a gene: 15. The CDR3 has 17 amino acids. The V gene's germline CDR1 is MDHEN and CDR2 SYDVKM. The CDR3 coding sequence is TGTGCCAGCAGTTCTACCGGGGCGGGAGGCGGAGCGTACGAGCAGTACTTC. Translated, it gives CASSSTGAGGGAYEQYF. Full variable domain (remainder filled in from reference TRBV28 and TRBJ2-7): DVKVTQSSRYLVKRTGEKVFLECVQDMDHENMFWYRQDPGLGLRLIYFSYDVKMKEKGDIPEGYSVSREKKERFSLILESASTNQTSMYLCASSSTGAGGGAYEQYFGPGTRLTVT.

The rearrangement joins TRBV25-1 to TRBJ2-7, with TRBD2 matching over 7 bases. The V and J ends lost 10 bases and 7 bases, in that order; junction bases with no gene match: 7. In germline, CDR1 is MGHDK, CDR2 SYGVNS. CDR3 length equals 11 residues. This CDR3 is CATTLGGEQYF. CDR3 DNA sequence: TGTGCCACCACCCTCGGGGGGGAGCAGTACTTC.

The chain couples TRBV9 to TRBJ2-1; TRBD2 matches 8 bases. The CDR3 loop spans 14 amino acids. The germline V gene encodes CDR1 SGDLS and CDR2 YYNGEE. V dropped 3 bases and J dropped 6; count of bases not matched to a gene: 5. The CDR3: CASSESGGPNEQFF. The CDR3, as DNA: TGTGCCAGCAGCGAAAGCGGGGGCCCCAATGAGCAGTTCTTC.

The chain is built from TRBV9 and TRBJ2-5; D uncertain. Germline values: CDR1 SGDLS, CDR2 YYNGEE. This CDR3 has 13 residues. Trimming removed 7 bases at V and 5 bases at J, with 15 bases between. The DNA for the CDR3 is TGTGCCAGCTCCCAAGGGTGGCAGGAGACCCAGTACTTC. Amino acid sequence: CASSQGWQETQYF.

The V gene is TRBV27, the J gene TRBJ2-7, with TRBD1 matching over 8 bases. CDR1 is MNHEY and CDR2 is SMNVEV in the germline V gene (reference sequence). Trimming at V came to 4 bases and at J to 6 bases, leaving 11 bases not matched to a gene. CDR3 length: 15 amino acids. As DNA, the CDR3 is TGTGCCAGCAGTTATAAGGACAGGGCAGGGGGCGAGCAGTACTTC. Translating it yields CASSYKDRAGGEQYF.

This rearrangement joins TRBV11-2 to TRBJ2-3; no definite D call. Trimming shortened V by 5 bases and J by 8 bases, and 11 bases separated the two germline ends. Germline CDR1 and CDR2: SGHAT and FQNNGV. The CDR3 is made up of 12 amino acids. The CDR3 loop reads CASSPIKGTQYF. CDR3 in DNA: TGTGCCAGCAGCCCCATCAAGGGTACGCAGTATTTT.

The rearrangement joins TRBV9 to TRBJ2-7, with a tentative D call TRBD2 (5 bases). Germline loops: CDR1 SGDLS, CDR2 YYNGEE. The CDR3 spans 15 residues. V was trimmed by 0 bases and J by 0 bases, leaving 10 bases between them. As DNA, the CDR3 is TGTGCCAGCAGCGTAGGGCCAGCGGACTCCTACGAGCAGTACTTC. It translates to CASSVGPADSYEQYF. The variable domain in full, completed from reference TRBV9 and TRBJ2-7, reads DSGVTQTPKHLITATGQRVTLRCSPRSGDLSVYWYQQSLDQGLQFLIQYYNGEERAKGNILERFSAQQFPDLHSELNLSSLELGDSALYFCASSVGPADSYEQYFGPGTRLTVT.

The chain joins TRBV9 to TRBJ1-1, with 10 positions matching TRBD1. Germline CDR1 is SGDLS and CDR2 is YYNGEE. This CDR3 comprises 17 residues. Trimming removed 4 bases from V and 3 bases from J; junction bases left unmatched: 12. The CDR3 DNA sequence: TGTGCCAGCAGCCCGAACTCCGGGACAGGGGTGGACACTGAAGCTTTCTTT. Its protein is CASSPNSGTGVDTEAFF.

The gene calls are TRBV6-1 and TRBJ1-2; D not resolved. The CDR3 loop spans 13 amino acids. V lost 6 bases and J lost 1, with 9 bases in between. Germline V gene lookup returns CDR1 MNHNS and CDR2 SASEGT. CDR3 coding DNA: TGTGCCAGCAGAGCCGAGGGTAACTATGGCTACACCTTC. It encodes CASRAEGNYGYTF.

CDR3 bases: TGTGCCAGCAACCTGGTGGTGGGAAGCACTGAAGCTTTCTTT. Protein: CASNLVVGSTEAFF. This rearrangement joins TRBV13 to TRBJ1-1; D ambiguous. The CDR3 length is 14 residues. Germline CDR1 PRHDT, CDR2 FYEKMQ (reference sequence). Trimming removed 7 bases at V and 4 bases at J, with 16 bases between.

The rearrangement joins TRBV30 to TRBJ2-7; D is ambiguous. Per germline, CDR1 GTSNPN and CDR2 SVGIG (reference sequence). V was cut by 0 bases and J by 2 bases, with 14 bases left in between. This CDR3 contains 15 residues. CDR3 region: CAWSVWKEKPYEQYF. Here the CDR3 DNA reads TGTGCCTGGAGTGTCTGGAAGGAAAAACCCTACGAGCAGTACTTC.

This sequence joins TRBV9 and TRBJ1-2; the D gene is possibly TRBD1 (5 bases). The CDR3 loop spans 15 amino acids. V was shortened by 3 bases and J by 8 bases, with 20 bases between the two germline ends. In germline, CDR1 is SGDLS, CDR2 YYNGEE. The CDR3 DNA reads TGTGCCAGCAGCGGATGGGACGGCCGAGGGGAGGGCTACACCTTC. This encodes CASSGWDGRGEGYTF.

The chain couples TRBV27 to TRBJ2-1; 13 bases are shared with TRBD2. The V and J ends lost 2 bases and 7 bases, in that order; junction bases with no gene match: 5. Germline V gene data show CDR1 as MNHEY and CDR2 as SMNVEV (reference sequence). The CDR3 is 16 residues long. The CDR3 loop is CASSLRGTSGINEQFF. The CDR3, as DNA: TGTGCCAGCAGTTTAAGGGGGACTAGCGGGATAAATGAGCAGTTCTTC.

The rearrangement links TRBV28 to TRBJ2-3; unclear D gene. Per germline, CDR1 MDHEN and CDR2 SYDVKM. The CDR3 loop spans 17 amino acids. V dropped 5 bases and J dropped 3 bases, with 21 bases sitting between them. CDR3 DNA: TGTGCCAGCAGTCCAATTGTACGGTACGGTCGAACAGATACGCAGTATTTT. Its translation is CASSPIVRYGRTDTQYF.

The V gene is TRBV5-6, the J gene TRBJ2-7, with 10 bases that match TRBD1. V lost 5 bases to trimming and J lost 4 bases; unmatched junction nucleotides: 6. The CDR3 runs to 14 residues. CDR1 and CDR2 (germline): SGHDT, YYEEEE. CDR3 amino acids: CASSGGQGLYEQYF. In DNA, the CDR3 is TGTGCCAGCAGTGGGGGACAGGGGTTATACGAGCAGTACTTC.

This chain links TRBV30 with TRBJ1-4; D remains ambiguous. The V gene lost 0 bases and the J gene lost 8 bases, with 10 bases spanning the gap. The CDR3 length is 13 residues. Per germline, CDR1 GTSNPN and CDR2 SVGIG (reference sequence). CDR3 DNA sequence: TGTGCCTGGAGTGTATCAGTTACGGAAAAACTGTTTTTT. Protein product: CAWSVSVTEKLFF.

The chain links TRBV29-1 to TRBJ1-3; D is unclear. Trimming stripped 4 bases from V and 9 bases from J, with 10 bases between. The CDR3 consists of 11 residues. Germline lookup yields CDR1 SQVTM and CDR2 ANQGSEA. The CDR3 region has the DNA TGCAGCGTTGCCGACACAAGCACCATATATTTT. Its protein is CSVADTSTIYF. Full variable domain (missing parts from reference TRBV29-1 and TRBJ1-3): SAVISQKPSRDICQRGTSLTIQCQVDSQVTMMFWYRQQPGQSLTLIATANQGSEATYESGFVIDKFPISRPNLTFSTLTVSNMSPEDSSIYLCSVADTSTIYFGEGSWLTVV.

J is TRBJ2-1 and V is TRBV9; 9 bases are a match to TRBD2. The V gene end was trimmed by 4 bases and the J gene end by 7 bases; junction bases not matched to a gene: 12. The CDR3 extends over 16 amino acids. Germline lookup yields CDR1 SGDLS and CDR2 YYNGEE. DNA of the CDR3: TGTGCCAGCAGCACCGCAAGGGCGGGGGGGTCGAATGAGCAGTTCTTC. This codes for CASSTARAGGSNEQFF.

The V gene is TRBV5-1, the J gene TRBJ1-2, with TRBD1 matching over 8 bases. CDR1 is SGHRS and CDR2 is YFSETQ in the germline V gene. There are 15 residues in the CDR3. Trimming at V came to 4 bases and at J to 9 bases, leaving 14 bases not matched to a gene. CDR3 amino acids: CASSPDRDFAWSYTF. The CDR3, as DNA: TGCGCCAGCAGCCCGGACAGGGACTTTGCCTGGAGCTACACCTTC.

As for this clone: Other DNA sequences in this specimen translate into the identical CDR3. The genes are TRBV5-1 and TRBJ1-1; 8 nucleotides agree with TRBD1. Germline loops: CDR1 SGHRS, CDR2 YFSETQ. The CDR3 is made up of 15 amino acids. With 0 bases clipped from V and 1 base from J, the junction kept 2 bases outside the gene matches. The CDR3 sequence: CASSLGTGWNTEAFF. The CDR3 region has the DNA TGCGCCAGCAGCTTGGGGACAGGGTGGAACACTGAAGCTTTCTTT.

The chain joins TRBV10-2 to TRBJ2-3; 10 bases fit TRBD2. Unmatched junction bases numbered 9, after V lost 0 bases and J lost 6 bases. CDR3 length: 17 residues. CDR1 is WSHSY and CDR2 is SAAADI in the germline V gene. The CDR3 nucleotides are TGCGCCAGCAGTGAGTCGCTAGCGGGGGCCCCCATGGATACGCAGTATTTT. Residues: CASSESLAGAPMDTQYF.

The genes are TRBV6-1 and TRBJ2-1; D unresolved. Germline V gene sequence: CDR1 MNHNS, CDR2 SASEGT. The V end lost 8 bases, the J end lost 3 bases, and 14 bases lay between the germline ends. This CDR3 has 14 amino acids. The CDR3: CASEAQRNYNEQFF. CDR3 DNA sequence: TGTGCCAGCGAGGCCCAGCGAAACTACAATGAGCAGTTCTTC.

CDR3 nucleotides: TGTGCCAGCAGCCCACTGGCTAGCGGGAGGGGCTACAATGAGCAGTTCTTC. This sequence encodes CASSPLASGRGYNEQFF. J is TRBJ2-1 and V is TRBV9, with 12 nucleotides matching TRBD2. Germline V lookup: CDR1 SGDLS, CDR2 YYNGEE. The CDR3 extends over 17 amino acids. The junction had 8 bases not matched to a gene; V was cut back by 4 bases and J by 3 bases.